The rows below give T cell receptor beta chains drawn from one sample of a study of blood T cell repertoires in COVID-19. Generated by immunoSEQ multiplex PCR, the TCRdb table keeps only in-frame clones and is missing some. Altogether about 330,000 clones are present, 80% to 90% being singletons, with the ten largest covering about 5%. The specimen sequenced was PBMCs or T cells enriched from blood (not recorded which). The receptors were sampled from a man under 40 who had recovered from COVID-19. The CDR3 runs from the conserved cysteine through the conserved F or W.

CDR3aa: CASSRGYSNQPQHF; v_gene: TRBV10-2
CDR3aa: CACAENSPLHF; v_gene: TRBV30
CDR3aa: CASSLFPGMRNSPLHF; v_gene: TRBV28
CDR3aa: CASSAYRANYGYTF; v_gene: TRBV7-2
CDR3aa: CASSEATVQGTSQYF; v_gene: TRBV2
CDR3aa: CASSEAPGGSGYTF; v_gene: TRBV6-1
CDR3aa: CSVRRSGGVGDTQYF; v_gene: TRBV29-1
CDR3aa: CASSLAGSSLQETQYF; v_gene: TRBV28
CDR3aa: CASSFFRTGITEAFF; v_gene: TRBV27
CDR3aa: CASSFPRGSGEYEQYF; v_gene: TRBV7-9
CDR3aa: CASSVAGAGTQYF; v_gene: TRBV6-1
CDR3aa: CASGDTPLISLHF; v_gene: TRBV19
CDR3aa: CASSLDRGYTEAFF; v_gene: TRBV5-5
CDR3aa: CASSSAFLGTGGLDTQYF; v_gene: TRBV28
CDR3aa: CASSSSDRGTAPDYGYTF; v_gene: TRBV14
CDR3aa: CASTSGRVGLHF; v_gene: TRBV6-7
CDR3aa: CASSLGVLNSPLHF; v_gene: TRBV7-6
CDR3aa: CATSDPRTGGPYEQYF; v_gene: TRBV24-1
CDR3aa: CASSFRSSGGDDTQYF; v_gene: TRBV19
CDR3aa: CASKGRASNTGELFF; v_gene: TRBV2
CDR3aa: CASSLEQVWGPQHF; v_gene: TRBV28
CDR3aa: CASSLGADRGNYGYTF; v_gene: TRBV5-6
CDR3aa: CASSLSGGTYNEQFF; v_gene: TRBV7-3
CDR3aa: CASGFSGSETQYF; v_gene: TRBV12-5
CDR3aa: CASSDSGSSTDTQYF; v_gene: TRBV6-4
CDR3aa: CASSLGTGGLTKNIQYF; v_gene: TRBV7-3
CDR3aa: CATSETSGYGYTF; v_gene: TRBV24-1
CDR3aa: CASSAPGQTTNEKLFF; v_gene: TRBV28
CDR3aa: CASSISGGLGYEQYF; v_gene: TRBV11-3
CDR3aa: CASSSLAGDLKQFF; v_gene: TRBV27
CDR3aa: CASSALWRQGPTSPYEQYF; v_gene: TRBV6-1
CDR3aa: CASSEWVAGGSYNEQFF; v_gene: TRBV10-1
CDR3aa: CASSSGYAGANVLTF; v_gene: TRBV28
CDR3aa: CASSPLRSNQPQHF; v_gene: TRBV6-5
CDR3aa: CASKGQNYQPQHF; v_gene: TRBV21-1
CDR3aa: CASSWLAGGGEQFF; v_gene: TRBV5-4
CDR3aa: CASSPRGTLGYNEQFF; v_gene: TRBV11-1
CDR3aa: CASSWGEDTQYF; v_gene: TRBV5-5
CDR3aa: CASISTGQGGGYTF; v_gene: TRBV2
CDR3aa: CASSRGTSGLQETQYF; v_gene: TRBV11-2